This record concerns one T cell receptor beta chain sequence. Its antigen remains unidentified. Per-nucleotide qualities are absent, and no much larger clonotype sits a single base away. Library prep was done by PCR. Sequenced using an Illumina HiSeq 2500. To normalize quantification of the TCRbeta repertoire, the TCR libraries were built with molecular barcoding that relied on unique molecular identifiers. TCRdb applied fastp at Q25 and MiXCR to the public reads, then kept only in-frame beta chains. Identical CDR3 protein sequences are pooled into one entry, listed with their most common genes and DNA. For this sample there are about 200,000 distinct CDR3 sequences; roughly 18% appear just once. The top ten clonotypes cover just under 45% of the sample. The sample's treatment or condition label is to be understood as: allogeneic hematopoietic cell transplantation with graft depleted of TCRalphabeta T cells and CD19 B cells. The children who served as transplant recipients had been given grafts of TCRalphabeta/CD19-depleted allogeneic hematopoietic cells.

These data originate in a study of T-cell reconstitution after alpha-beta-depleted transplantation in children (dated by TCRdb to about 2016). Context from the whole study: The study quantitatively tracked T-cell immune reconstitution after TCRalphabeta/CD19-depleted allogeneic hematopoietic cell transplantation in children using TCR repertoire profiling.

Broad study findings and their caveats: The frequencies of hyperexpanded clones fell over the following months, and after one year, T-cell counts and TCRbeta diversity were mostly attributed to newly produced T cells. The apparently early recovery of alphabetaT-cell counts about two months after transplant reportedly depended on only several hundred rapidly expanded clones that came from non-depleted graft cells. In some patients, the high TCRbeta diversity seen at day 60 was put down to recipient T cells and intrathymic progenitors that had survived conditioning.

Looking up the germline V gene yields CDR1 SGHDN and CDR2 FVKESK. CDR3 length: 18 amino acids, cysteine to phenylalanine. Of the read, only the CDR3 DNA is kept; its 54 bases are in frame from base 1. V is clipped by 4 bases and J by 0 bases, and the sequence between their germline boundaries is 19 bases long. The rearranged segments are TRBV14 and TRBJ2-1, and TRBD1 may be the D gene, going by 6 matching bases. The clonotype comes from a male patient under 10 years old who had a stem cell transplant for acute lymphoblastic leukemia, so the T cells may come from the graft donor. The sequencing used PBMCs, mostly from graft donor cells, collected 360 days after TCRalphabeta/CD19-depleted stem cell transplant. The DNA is TGTGCCAGCAGCCTACCAGGGGTAGGGTCGGGCTCCTACAATGAGCAGTTCTTC. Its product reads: CASSLPGVGSGSYNEQFF.